This T cell receptor beta chain was retrieved from a study of blood T cell repertoires in COVID-19. Study details: The cDNA or gDNA used as material had been derived from T cells, B-cell-depleted T cells, or PBMCs.

In the original processing: By means of reference gene primer amplification, nucleated cell counts were estimated. Some clones are missing from TCRdb's copy, which holds only in-frame ones; the method was immunoSEQ multiplex PCR. V, J and clone size reflect that table, while D and trimming were determined from the DNA. The sample yields a few hundred thousand clones, 75% to 90% seen once. V lost 6 bases and J lost 6; bases outside the gene matches: 9. Per the germline V gene, CDR1 is LNHDA and CDR2 is SQIVND (reference sequence). The CDR3 spans 14 residues. A Seattle source enrolled patients during active infection and followed them longitudinally.

The sample consisted of peripheral blood. The rearrangement links TRBV19 to TRBJ2-7; 9 bases align to TRBD1. The receptor was isolated from a woman aged 70-85 years with COVID-19, enrolled during active disease. The CDR3 DNA follows: TGTGCCAGTAGCACAGGGGGCTCGGTTCCCGAGCAGTACTTC. It encodes CASSTGGSVPEQYF.